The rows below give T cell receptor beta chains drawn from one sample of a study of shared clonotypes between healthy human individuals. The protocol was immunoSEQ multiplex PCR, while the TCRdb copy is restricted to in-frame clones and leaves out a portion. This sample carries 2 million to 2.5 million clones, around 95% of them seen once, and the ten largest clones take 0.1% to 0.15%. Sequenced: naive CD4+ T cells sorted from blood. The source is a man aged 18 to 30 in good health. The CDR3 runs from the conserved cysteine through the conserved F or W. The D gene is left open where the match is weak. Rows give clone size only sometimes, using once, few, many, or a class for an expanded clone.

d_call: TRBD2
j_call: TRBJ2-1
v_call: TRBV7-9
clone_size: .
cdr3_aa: CASTTLAGISYNEQFF
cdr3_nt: TGTGCCAGCACAACATTAGCGGGGATCTCCTACAATGAGCAGTTCTTC

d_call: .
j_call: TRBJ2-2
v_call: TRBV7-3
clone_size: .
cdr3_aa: CASSPRNVNTGELFF
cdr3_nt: TGTGCCAGCAGCCCCCGCAACGTTAACACCGGGGAGCTGTTTTTT

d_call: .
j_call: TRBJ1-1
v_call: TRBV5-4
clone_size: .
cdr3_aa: CASSPWAEEAFF
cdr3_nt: TGTGCCAGCAGCCCGTGGGCAGAGGAAGCTTTCTTT

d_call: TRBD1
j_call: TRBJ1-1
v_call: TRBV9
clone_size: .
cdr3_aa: CASSPRTGGNTEAFF
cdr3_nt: TGTGCCAGCAGCCCTCGTACAGGGGGGAACACTGAAGCTTTCTTT

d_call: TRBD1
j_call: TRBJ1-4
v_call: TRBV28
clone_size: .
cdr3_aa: CASSPSIQGEQANEKLFF
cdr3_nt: TGTGCCAGCAGTCCAAGTATACAGGGGGAGCAAGCTAATGAAAAACTGTTTTTT

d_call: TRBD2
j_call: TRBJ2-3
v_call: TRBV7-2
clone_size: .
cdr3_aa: CASSFGTSGSTDTQYF
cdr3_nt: TGTGCCAGCAGCTTCGGGACTAGCGGTAGCACAGATACGCAGTATTTT

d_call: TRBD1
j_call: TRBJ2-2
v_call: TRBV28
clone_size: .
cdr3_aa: CASRPPGTGVTGELFF
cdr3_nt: TGTGCCAGCAGACCCCCCGGGACAGGGGTTACCGGGGAGCTGTTTTTT

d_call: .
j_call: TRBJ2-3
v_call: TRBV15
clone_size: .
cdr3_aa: CATSPGGSTDTQYF
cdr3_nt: TGTGCCACCAGCCCAGGGGGGAGCACAGATACGCAGTATTTT

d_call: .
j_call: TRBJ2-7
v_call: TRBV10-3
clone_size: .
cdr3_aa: CAISELGATYEQYF
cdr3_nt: TGTGCCATCAGTGAGCTAGGGGCTACCTACGAGCAGTACTTC

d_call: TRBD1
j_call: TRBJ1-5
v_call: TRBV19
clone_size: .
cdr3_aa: CASSTNSGTGLNNQPQHF
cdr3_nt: TGTGCCAGTAGTACTAATTCCGGGACAGGGCTCAACAATCAGCCCCAGCATTTT

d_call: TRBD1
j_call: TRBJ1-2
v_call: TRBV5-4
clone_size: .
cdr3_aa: CASRTTGEYYGYTF
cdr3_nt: TGTGCCAGCAGGACCACAGGGGAATACTATGGCTACACCTTC

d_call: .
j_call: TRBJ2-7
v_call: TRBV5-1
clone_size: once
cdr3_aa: CASSFAGATYEQYF
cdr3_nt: TGCGCCAGCAGCTTCGCAGGGGCCACCTACGAGCAGTACTTC

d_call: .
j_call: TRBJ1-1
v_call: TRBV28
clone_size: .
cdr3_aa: CASSPPGGTTEAFF
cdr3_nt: TGTGCCAGCAGTCCTCCGGGCGGAACAACTGAAGCTTTCTTT

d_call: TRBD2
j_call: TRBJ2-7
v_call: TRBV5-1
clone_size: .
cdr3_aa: CASTSGGGHEQYF
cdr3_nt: TGCGCCAGCACCTCGGGGGGAGGGCACGAGCAGTACTTC

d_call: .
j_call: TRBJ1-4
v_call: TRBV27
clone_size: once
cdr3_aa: CASSRHAGADNEKLFF
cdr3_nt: TGTGCCAGCAGTCGACACGCAGGGGCGGACAATGAAAAACTGTTTTTT

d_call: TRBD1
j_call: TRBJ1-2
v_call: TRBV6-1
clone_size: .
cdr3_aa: CASSEALDRGLPGYGYTF
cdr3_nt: TGTGCCAGCAGTGAAGCGCTGGACAGGGGGCTACCGGGCTATGGCTACACCTTC

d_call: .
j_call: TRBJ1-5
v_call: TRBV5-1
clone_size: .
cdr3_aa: CASSFGAGGNQPQHF
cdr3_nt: TGCGCCAGCAGCTTTGGTGCAGGGGGCAATCAGCCCCAGCATTTT

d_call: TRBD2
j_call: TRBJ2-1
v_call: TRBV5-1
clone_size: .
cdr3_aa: CASSLSGRDYNEQFF
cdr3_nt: TGCGCCAGCAGCTTGAGCGGGAGGGACTACAATGAGCAGTTCTTC

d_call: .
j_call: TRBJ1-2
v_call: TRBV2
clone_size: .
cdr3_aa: CASSEVQGYGYTF
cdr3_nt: TGTGCCAGCAGTGAAGTGCAGGGCTATGGCTACACCTTC

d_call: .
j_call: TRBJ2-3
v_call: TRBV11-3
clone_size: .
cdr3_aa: CASSLSGTDTQYF
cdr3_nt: TGTGCCAGCAGCCTATCAGGCACAGATACGCAGTATTTT

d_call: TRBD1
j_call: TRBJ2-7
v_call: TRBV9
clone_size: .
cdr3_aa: CASSATGGPIHEQYF
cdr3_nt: TGTGCCAGCAGCGCCACAGGGGGCCCGATCCACGAGCAGTACTTC

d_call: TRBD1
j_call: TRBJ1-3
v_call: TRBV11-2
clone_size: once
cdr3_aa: CASSWRQGGNTIYF
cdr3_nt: TGTGCCAGCAGCTGGCGACAGGGTGGAAACACCATATATTTT

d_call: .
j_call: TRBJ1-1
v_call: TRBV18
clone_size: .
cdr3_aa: CASSPQGGVRTEAFF
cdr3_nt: TGTGCCAGCTCCCCCCAAGGGGGTGTTCGCACTGAAGCTTTCTTT

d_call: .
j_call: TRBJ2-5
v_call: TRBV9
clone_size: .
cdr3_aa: CASSALGGPGETQYF
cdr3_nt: TGTGCCAGCAGCGCACTGGGGGGGCCCGGAGAGACCCAGTACTTC

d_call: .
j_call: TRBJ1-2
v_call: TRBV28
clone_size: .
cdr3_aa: CASSPAGLGYYGYTF
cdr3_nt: TGTGCCAGCAGTCCAGCGGGACTGGGTTACTATGGCTACACCTTC

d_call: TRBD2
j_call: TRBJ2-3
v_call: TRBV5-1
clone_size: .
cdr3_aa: CASSVQAGLSTDTQYF
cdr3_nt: TGCGCCAGCAGCGTTCAAGCGGGACTCTCTACAGATACGCAGTATTTT

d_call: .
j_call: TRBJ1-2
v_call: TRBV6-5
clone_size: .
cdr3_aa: CASNPYRDHYGYTF
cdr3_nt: TGTGCCAGCAACCCCTACAGGGACCACTATGGCTACACCTTC

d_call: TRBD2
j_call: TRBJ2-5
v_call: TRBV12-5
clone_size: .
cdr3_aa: CASGLPSSGQETQHF
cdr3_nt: TGTGCTAGTGGTCTGCCCTCTAGCGGGCAAGAGACCCAGCACTTC

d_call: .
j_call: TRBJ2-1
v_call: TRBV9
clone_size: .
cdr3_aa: CASSVEVGSSYNEQFF
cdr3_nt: TGTGCCAGCAGCGTAGAGGTGGGGAGCTCCTACAATGAGCAGTTCTTC

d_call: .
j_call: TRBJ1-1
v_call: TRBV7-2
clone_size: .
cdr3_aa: CASSSTGVGRTAFF
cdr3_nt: TGTGCCAGCAGCTCAACAGGAGTGGGGCGAACGGCTTTCTTT

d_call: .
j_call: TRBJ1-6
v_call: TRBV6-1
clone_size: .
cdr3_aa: CASSVLGDPPLHF
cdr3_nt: TGTGCCAGCAGTGTCCTGGGGGACCCACCCCTCCACTTT

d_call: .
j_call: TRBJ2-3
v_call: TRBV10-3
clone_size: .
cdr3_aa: CATRGTTDTQYF
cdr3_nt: TGTGCCACCCGGGGAACCACAGATACGCAGTATTTT

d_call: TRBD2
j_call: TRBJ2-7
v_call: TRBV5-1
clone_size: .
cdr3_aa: CASSGSGTSSQQYF
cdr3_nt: TGCGCCAGCAGCGGTAGCGGGACTAGTTCTCAGCAGTACTTC

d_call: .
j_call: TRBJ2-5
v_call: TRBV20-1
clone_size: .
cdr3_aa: CSAREEGSQYF
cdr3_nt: TGCAGTGCTAGAGAGGAGGGTTCCCAGTACTTC

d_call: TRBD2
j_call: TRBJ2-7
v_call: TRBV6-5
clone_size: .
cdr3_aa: CASSYTLAGYYEQYF
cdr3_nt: TGTGCCAGCAGTTATACTCTAGCGGGGTACTACGAGCAGTACTTC

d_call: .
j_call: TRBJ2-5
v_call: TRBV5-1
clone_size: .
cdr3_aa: CARAQQCAWGETQYF
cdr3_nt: TGCGCCAGAGCCCAGCAGTGCGCCTGGGGGGAGACCCAGTACTTC

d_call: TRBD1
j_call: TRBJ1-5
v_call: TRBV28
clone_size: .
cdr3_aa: CASSLSPYEGQGRQPQHF
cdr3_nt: TGTGCCAGCAGTTTGAGCCCTTATGAGGGACAGGGGAGGCAGCCCCAGCATTTT

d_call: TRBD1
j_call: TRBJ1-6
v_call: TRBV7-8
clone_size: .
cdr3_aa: CASSFPGQGLPLHF
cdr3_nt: TGTGCCAGCAGCTTCCCGGGACAGGGTTTACCCCTCCACTTT

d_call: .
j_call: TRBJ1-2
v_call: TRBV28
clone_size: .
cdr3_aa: CASSLMGSNYGYTF
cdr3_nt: TGTGCCAGCAGTTTAATGGGGTCCAACTATGGCTACACCTTC

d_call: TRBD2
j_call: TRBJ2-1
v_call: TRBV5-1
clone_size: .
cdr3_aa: CASSSGTSPEDEQFF
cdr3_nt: TGCGCCAGCAGCTCCGGGACTAGCCCCGAGGATGAGCAGTTCTTC

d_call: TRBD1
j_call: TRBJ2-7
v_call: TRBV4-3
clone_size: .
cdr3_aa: CASSAEPGQGYEQYF
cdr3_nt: TGCGCCAGCAGCGCAGAACCGGGACAGGGCTACGAGCAGTACTTC

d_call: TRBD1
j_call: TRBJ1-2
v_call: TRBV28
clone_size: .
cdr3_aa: CASILQGGGYTF
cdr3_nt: TGTGCCAGCATCTTACAGGGGGGCGGCTACACCTTC

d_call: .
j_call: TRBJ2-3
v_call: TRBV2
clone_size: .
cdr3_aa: CASEWRITDTQYF
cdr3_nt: TGTGCCAGCGAGTGGCGAATCACAGATACGCAGTATTTT

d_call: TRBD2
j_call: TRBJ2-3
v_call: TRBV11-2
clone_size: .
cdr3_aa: CASSLSVSGGAGTQYF
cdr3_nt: TGTGCCAGCAGCTTATCGGTTAGCGGGGGGGCCGGTACGCAGTATTTT

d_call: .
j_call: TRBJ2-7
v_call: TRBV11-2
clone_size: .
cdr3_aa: CASSSLTSLREQYF
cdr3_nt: TGTGCCAGCAGCTCGTTGACTTCACTACGTGAGCAGTACTTC

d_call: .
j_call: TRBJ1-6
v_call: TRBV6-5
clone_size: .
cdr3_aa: CASSYTGTPNSPLHF
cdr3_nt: TGTGCCAGCAGTTACACCGGGACACCTAATTCACCCCTCCACTTT